The 2 T cell receptor beta chains presented below share a single source sample, sequenced in a study of cytomegalovirus exposure and HLA in healthy donors. The PCR had 60 Vbeta and 13 Jbeta primers. Clones were sequenced by immunoSEQ multiplex PCR, and TCRdb holds only the in-frame ones, with some missing. The data contain over 150,000 clones, about 85% of them singletons. The sample comprised PBMCs. The receptors here all came from a man between 25 and 39 years old in good health and CMV-seropositive.

This clone has more than one count but fewer than ten. This chain links TRBV19 with TRBJ2-7; D gene uncertain. The CDR3 extends over 13 amino acids. From germline, CDR1 is LNHDA and CDR2 SQIVND (reference sequence). Trimming took 6 bases from V and 3 from J, leaving 12 bases between them. The DNA for the CDR3 is TGTGCCAGTAGCCGAAGCGCGCTCTACGAGCAGTACTTC. Encoded protein: CASSRSALYEQYF.

This rearrangement joins TRBV10-3 to TRBJ2-5, with D maybe TRBD1 (7 bases). The CDR3 length is 17 residues. Trimming took off 0 bases at V and 2 bases at J, with 16 bases between the two ends. Germline V gene lookup returns CDR1 ENHRY and CDR2 SYGVKD. This CDR3 reads CAISESTRGTAQETQYF. CDR3 DNA: TGTGCCATCAGTGAGTCGACTAGGGGGACAGCACAAGAGACCCAGTACTTC.